This T cell receptor beta chain was sequenced during a study of T cells in localized non-small cell lung cancer. Overall study results and limits: Compared with tumor, uninvolved adjacent lung displayed greater T cell clonality, ranking highest overall. A median of around 52 clones ranked among the top 100 in tumor appeared in adjacent lung.

Comments on this clone: The antigen remains unidentified. One end of the junction does not line up with germline, which may come from a read error.

The table came from immunoSEQ multiplex PCR; TCRdb's copy has only in-frame clones and leaves some out. The sample lists approximately 35,000 clones; about 91% were seen once. Germline values: CDR1 SNHLY, CDR2 FYNNEI. There are 12 residues in the CDR3. This clonotype was sampled from a female donor over 55 with stage II lung adenocarcinoma. The sequenced sample was peripheral blood mononuclear cells, obtained before any cancer treatment. V and J are TRBV2 and TRBJ2-7, with D unresolved. The CDR3 loop reads CAGSVQGYEQYF. In DNA, the CDR3 is TGTGCCGGCAGTGTCCAAGGTTACGAGCAGTACTTC. Together with reference TRBV2 and TRBJ2-7, the CDR3 gives the full variable domain: EPEVTQTPSHQVTQMGQEVILRCVPISNHLYFYWYRQILGQKVEFLVSFYNNEISEKSEIFDDQFSVERPDGSNFTLKIRSTKLEDSAMYFCAGSVQGYEQYFGPGTRLTVT.